The 28 T cell receptor beta chains given below trace back to one sample, sequenced in a study of T cell repertoires in cytomegalovirus infection. Antigens of these TCRs are unknown. MiXCR, run by TCRdb on the reads, gives a single entry per CDR3 protein. The table has 110,000 or so distinct CDR3 sequences, around 30% seen once; the top ten hold 35% to 50%. Source: CD8+ T cells from cultured PBMCs, taken from culture after CMV antigen stimulation. These receptors were collected from a human donor in good health (CMV status not recorded). Some clones in this sample may be carry-over from other donors' samples.

This clonotype was counted at least ten times. The chain employs TRBV7-8 and TRBJ2-3; D is ambiguous. Trimming removed 1 base from V and 1 base from J, with 3 bases in between. There are 13 residues in the CDR3. From germline, CDR1 is SGHVS and CDR2 FQNEAQ. Written as DNA, the CDR3 is TGTGCCAGCAGCTTAGGGGGCACAGATACGCAGTATTTT. Translating gives CASSLGGTDTQYF. The full variable domain, with the rest looked up from reference TRBV7-8 and TRBJ2-3, is GAGVSQSPRYKVAKRGQDVALRCDPISGHVSLFWYQQALGQGPEFLTYFQNEAQLDKSGLPSDRFFAERPEGSVSTLKIQRTQQEDSAVYLCASSLGGTDTQYFGPGTRLTVL.

The chain combines TRBV6-5 with TRBJ2-5; the D gene could be TRBD1 or TRBD2 (5 bases each). The CDR3 covers 16 residues. The germline gives CDR1 MNHEY, CDR2 SVGAGI. The V end lost 6 bases, the J end lost 0 bases, and 17 bases lay between the germline ends. CDR3 in amino acids: CASRQGDLLDQETQYF. As DNA, the CDR3 is TGTGCCAGCAGACAAGGGGACCTTCTTGACCAAGAGACCCAGTACTTC.

This clonotype was seen more than once but under ten times. This chain joins TRBV6-6 and TRBJ1-1; a weak D match, TRBD1 (5 bases). The CDR3 totals 11 residues. Per germline, CDR1 MNHNY and CDR2 SVGAGI (reference sequence). V lost 10 bases, J lost 5 bases, and 11 bases lay in between. The CDR3 nucleotides are TGTGCCACCACTCAGGGTACTGAAGCTTTCTTT. Translated, it gives CATTQGTEAFF.

The rearrangement uses TRBV6-2 or TRBV6-3 and TRBJ1-1; TRBD1 agrees at 7 bases. V gave up 0 bases and J gave up 8 bases; unmatched junction bases: 6. CDR3 length: 14 residues. The germline V gene has CDR1 MNHEY and CDR2 SVGEGT. CDR3 in amino acids: CASSYSSWDSEAFF. In DNA, the CDR3 is TGTGCCAGCAGTTACTCTAGCTGGGACAGCGAAGCTTTCTTT.

V usage is TRBV2 and J usage is TRBJ1-2, with D possibly matching TRBD1 (5 bases). Trimming pared 1 base from V and 5 bases from J, leaving 20 bases between. This CDR3 comprises 17 residues. Germline CDR1 and CDR2: SNHLY and FYNNEI. CDR3 in DNA: TGTGCCAGCAGTGAAGGGGAATGGGGCAGGGCTGGATATGGCTACACCTTC. This gives the protein CASSEGEWGRAGYGYTF. Looking up the rest from reference TRBV2 and TRBJ1-2 gives the full variable domain: EPEVTQTPSHQVTQMGQEVILRCVPISNHLYFYWYRQILGQKVEFLVSFYNNEISEKSEIFDDQFSVERPDGSNFTLKIRSTKLEDSAMYFCASSEGEWGRAGYGYTFGSGTRLTVV.

The sample holds a few counts of this clonotype. The V and J genes are TRBV19 and TRBJ1-1; D may be TRBD1 (6 bases). V dropped 0 bases and J dropped 3 bases, with 14 bases sitting between them. Germline V gene data show CDR1 as LNHDA and CDR2 as SQIVND (reference sequence). The CDR3 is 16 residues long. CDR3 sequence (DNA): TGTGCCAGTAGTATAGATGAAGATGCAGGGGACACTGAAGCTTTCTTT. It translates to CASSIDEDAGDTEAFF.

CDR3 loop: CASSEMGQGREKLFF. For the CDR3, the DNA is TGTGCCAGCAGCGAGATGGGACAGGGGCGTGAAAAACTGTTTTTT. The rearrangement uses TRBV7-9 and TRBJ1-4; 10 bases map to TRBD1. V shed 5 bases, J shed 7 bases, and the junction held 7 bases outside the gene matches. Germline CDR1 SEHNR, CDR2 FQNEAQ (reference sequence). The CDR3 loop spans 15 amino acids.

The gene calls are TRBV20-1 and TRBJ2-3; TRBD2 is a possible D gene (6 bases). V lost 7 bases to trimming and J lost 2 bases, with 16 bases between them. CDR1 is DFQATT and CDR2 is SNEGSKA in the germline V gene (reference sequence). The CDR3 length is 14 residues. As DNA, the CDR3 is TGCAGTGAGCTCGATCGGGGGAACACAGATACGCAGTATTTT. It translates to CSELDRGNTDTQYF.

This clonotype was counted only a few times. The chain links TRBV7-9 to TRBJ1-1; D is perhaps TRBD1 (5 bases). The V and J ends lost 7 bases and 4 bases respectively, with 19 bases between them. The V gene's germline CDR1 is SEHNR and CDR2 FQNEAQ (reference sequence). This CDR3 spans 15 amino acids. The CDR3 spells CASTSREGTFTEAFF. The CDR3 region has the DNA TGTGCCAGCACCTCCCGGGAGGGGACGTTCACTGAAGCTTTCTTT.

The V and J genes are TRBV27 and TRBJ2-1; D gene ambiguous. Germline CDR1 MNHEY, CDR2 SMNVEV (reference sequence). V was pared by 5 bases and J by 4 bases, with 12 bases between. This CDR3 comprises 14 residues. CDR3 coding DNA: TGTGCCAGCAGTCCCACGGCAGTATACAATGAGCAGTTCTTC. This sequence encodes CASSPTAVYNEQFF.

The chain links TRBV7-6 to TRBJ2-7; 7 positions agree with TRBD2. CDR3 length: 13 residues. V shed 5 bases and J 2 bases; nucleotides not matched to a gene: 3. CDR1 is SGHVS and CDR2 is FNYEAQ in the germline V gene. Here the CDR3 reads CASSVGGAYEQYF. DNA for the CDR3: TGTGCCAGCAGCGTTGGGGGGGCCTACGAGCAGTACTTC.

The chain couples TRBV7-6 to TRBJ2-7; no clear D. Trimming shortened V by 3 bases and J by 6 bases, and 12 bases separated the two germline ends. The CDR3 spans 13 residues. The germline gives CDR1 SGHVS, CDR2 FNYEAQ. DNA for the CDR3: TGTGCCAGCAGCTTGGACGGACCGGCCGAGCAGTACTTC. Protein product: CASSLDGPAEQYF.

The V and J genes are TRBV20-1 and TRBJ2-1; the match to TRBD2 covers 9 bases. CDR3 length equals 16 residues. Per germline, CDR1 DFQATT and CDR2 SNEGSKA (reference sequence). The V and J ends lost 0 bases and 7 bases, in that order; junction bases with no gene match: 10. CDR3 protein: CSARERGGGAQNEQFF. CDR3 in DNA: TGCAGTGCTAGAGAAAGGGGCGGGGGGGCTCAGAATGAGCAGTTCTTC.

This clonotype was seen ten or more times. The chain couples TRBV7-2 to TRBJ1-5, with a tentative D call TRBD1 (5 bases). V lost 4 bases, J lost 1 base, and 11 bases lay in between. The CDR3 is made up of 15 amino acids. Germline CDR1 and CDR2: SGHTA and FQGNSA. Here the CDR3 DNA reads TGTGCCAGCAGCTGGGGGGGAGGGAGCAATCAGCCCCAGCATTTT. It yields the protein CASSWGGGSNQPQHF.

This chain links TRBV12-3 or TRBV12-4 with TRBJ1-2, with D unresolved. CDR3 length: 13 residues. V was pared by 1 base and J by 3 bases, with 6 bases between. CDR3 loop: CASSLGSDYGYTF. DNA of the CDR3: TGTGCCAGCAGTTTAGGGAGCGACTATGGCTACACCTTC.

This clonotype was counted between two and nine times. The chain joins TRBV7-2 to TRBJ2-7; D might be TRBD2 (5 bases). The V and J ends lost 3 bases and 1 base respectively, with 10 bases between them. CDR1 is SGHTA, CDR2 FQGNSA, per germline. The CDR3 consists of 14 residues. The CDR3 protein is CASSLYGVSYEQYF. The CDR3 DNA follows: TGTGCCAGCAGCTTGTACGGGGTGTCCTACGAGCAGTACTTC.

The rearrangement uses TRBV24-1 and TRBJ2-1; D is perhaps TRBD2 (6 bases). Germline V lookup: CDR1 KGHDR, CDR2 SFDVKD. The CDR3 contains 14 residues. The V end lost 7 bases, the J end lost 0 bases, and 9 bases lay between the germline ends. The CDR3 region is CATSGGYSYNEQFF. CDR3 sequence (DNA): TGTGCCACCAGCGGGGGATACTCCTACAATGAGCAGTTCTTC.

This clonotype was detected only a few times. This rearrangement joins TRBV6-5 to TRBJ2-2; D not certain. The CDR3 is 13 amino acids. Germline loops: CDR1 MNHEY, CDR2 SVGAGI. Deletions cut 2 bases from V and 4 bases from J, with 5 bases between. CDR3 residues: CASSYRGTGELFF. The CDR3 DNA reads as TGTGCCAGCAGTTACCGAGGCACCGGGGAGCTGTTTTTT.

This chain connects TRBV27 to TRBJ2-7, with a weak D call TRBD2 (5 bases). Trimming removed 4 bases at V and 3 bases at J, with 16 bases between. The CDR3 is made up of 15 amino acids. Germline CDR1 and CDR2: MNHEY and SMNVEV (reference sequence). The CDR3: CASSSLRGRDYEQYF. CDR3 DNA sequence: TGTGCCAGCAGTTCTCTTCGAGGGCGAGACTACGAGCAGTACTTC.

This clonotype was found many times. V gene TRBV7-9 combines with J gene TRBJ2-1, with 11 bases aligning to TRBD1. The germline V gene encodes CDR1 SEHNR and CDR2 FQNEAQ (reference sequence). V shed 6 bases and J 7 bases; nucleotides not matched to a gene: 5. The CDR3 is 14 residues long. The CDR3 DNA is TGTGCCAGCAGGCCGGGACAGGGGGGGAATGAGCAGTTCTTC. Amino acids: CASRPGQGGNEQFF.

At least ten counts were recorded for this clonotype. The CDR3 bases are TGTGCCAGCAGCTTAGGAACAGGGGAGGTCCAACCTGAAGCTTTCTTT. Protein product: CASSLGTGEVQPEAFF. The chain has TRBV7-6 and TRBJ1-1; 7 bases fit TRBD1. This CDR3 is built from 16 residues. The V gene's germline CDR1 is SGHVS and CDR2 FNYEAQ. The V gene end was trimmed by 1 base and the J gene end by 6 bases; junction bases not matched to a gene: 11. Using reference TRBV7-6 and TRBJ1-1 for the parts outside the CDR3, the full variable domain is GAGVSQSPRYKVTKRGQDVALRCDPISGHVSLYWYRQALGQGPEFLTYFNYEAQQDKSGLPNDRFSAERPEGSISTLTIQRTEQRDSAMYRCASSLGTGEVQPEAFFGQGTRLTVV.

V and J are TRBV6-1 and TRBJ2-7; TRBD2 is a possible D gene (5 bases). Germline V gives CDR1 MNHNS, CDR2 SASEGT. The CDR3 sequence is 15 residues long. Trimming took off 1 base at V and 3 bases at J, with 13 bases between the two ends. This CDR3 reads CASSEDPIGGYEQYF. CDR3 bases: TGTGCCAGCAGTGAAGACCCCATCGGAGGCTACGAGCAGTACTTC.

The chain uses TRBV19 and TRBJ1-3; D unresolved. Per the germline V gene, CDR1 is LNHDA and CDR2 is SQIVND (reference sequence). Trimming cost V 3 bases and J 4 bases, with 10 bases left between them. The CDR3 contains 14 residues. The CDR3 sequence: CASSMNPAGNTIYF. CDR3 bases: TGTGCCAGTAGTATGAATCCAGCCGGAAACACCATATATTTT. The full variable domain, its missing parts supplied by reference TRBV19 and TRBJ1-3, is DGGITQSPKYLFRKEGQNVTLSCEQNLNHDAMYWYRQDPGQGLRLIYYSQIVNDFQKGDIAEGYSVSREKKESFPLTVTSAQKNPTAFYLCASSMNPAGNTIYFGEGSWLTVV.

In its sample, this clonotype was seen a few times. The chain joins TRBV5-6 to TRBJ2-1; D might be TRBD2 (5 bases). The V end lost 1 base, the J end lost 2 bases, and 13 bases lay between the germline ends. The CDR3 has 16 amino acids. Germline CDR1 and CDR2: SGHDT and YYEEEE. Written as DNA, the CDR3 is TGTGCCAGCAGCTTGATTCCGGGGTTTGCCTACAATGAGCAGTTCTTC. This translates into CASSLIPGFAYNEQFF.

The chain joins TRBV6-6 to TRBJ2-3; possibly TRBD1 for D (6 bases). From germline, CDR1 is MNHNY and CDR2 SVGAGI (reference sequence). V dropped 4 bases and J dropped 5 bases, with 13 bases sitting between them. The CDR3 sequence is 14 residues long. The CDR3: CASSLGLQGDTQYF. CDR3 nucleotides: TGTGCCAGCAGTTTAGGCCTACAGGGAGATACGCAGTATTTT.

This clonotype appeared a few times. The chain has TRBV6-1 and TRBJ2-5, with D hard to call. V lost 1 base and J 0 bases, leaving 15 bases between the germline ends. Germline CDR1 and CDR2: MNHNS and SASEGT. The length of the CDR3 is 17 residues. The CDR3 loop is CASSEGFWEYDQETQYF. The CDR3 DNA is TGTGCCAGCAGTGAAGGTTTTTGGGAATACGACCAAGAGACCCAGTACTTC.

This clonotype was found a few times. V gene TRBV27 combines with J gene TRBJ2-1; 9 bases match TRBD1. The germline gives CDR1 MNHEY, CDR2 SMNVEV (reference sequence). CDR3 length: 15 residues. The V gene end was trimmed by 4 bases and the J gene end by 2 bases; junction bases not matched to a gene: 3. The CDR3, as DNA: TGTGCCAGCAGTTCAGACAGGGGGGCCTACAATGAGCAGTTCTTC. Its translation is CASSSDRGAYNEQFF.

The chain is built from TRBV6-6 and TRBJ2-3, with D possibly matching TRBD2 (6 bases). Between the trimmed V and J ends, which lost 7 bases and 7 bases, there was a span of 15 bases. The CDR3 is made up of 13 amino acids. Per the germline V gene, CDR1 is MNHNY and CDR2 is SVGAGI (reference sequence). Written as DNA, the CDR3 is TGTGCCAGCACCTCGGCTGGGAGGAATACGCAGTATTTT. Translating gives CASTSAGRNTQYF.